Described below is a single TCR beta chain sequence and its context. The source of the sample is a study of shared clonotypes between healthy human individuals. Germline-derived CDR1 and CDR2 are SQVTM and ANQGSEA. CDR3 length: 12 residues. The V end lost 3 bases, the J end lost 4 bases, and 9 bases lay between the germline ends. TCRdb's copy holds only in-frame clones and misses some; the assay was immunoSEQ multiplex PCR. The sample shows some 2,000,000 clones, roughly 94% of them seen only once. V is TRBV29-1 and J is TRBJ1-2; maybe TRBD1 (5 bases). Material for sequencing was naive CD4+ T cells sorted from blood. Subset of the sample: CD45RA+ positively selected. This sequence originates from a man in his late teens or twenties in good health. The CDR3 nucleotides read TGCAGCGTTGACTCGGGACTCTATGGCTACACCTTC. Protein: CSVDSGLYGYTF.